The rows below give T cell receptor beta chains drawn from one sample of a study of a mutant IDH1 vaccine in newly diagnosed glioma. Only in-frame clones appear in the TCRdb table, and some are missing; sequencing was by immunoSEQ multiplex PCR. The data show under 45,000 clones, around 93% seen once. Antigen specificity for these receptors is unknown. This specimen was PBMCs, taken from a glioma patient whose treatment included an IDH1 peptide vaccine. These receptors were taken from a man aged 45 to 65 with glioma. CDR3s include the opening cysteine and the closing phenylalanine or tryptophan. Fields, in order: V gene, D gene, clone size, J gene, CDR3 DNA, CDR3 protein. A D gene is named only where the DNA matches it firmly. Size tells how often a clone was seen (once, few, many) or the class of an expanded clone, and some rows leave it out.

>TRBV5-5|-|-|TRBJ2-5
TGTGCCAGCAGCTTGGTCTCCAGGGTTGGACAGACCCAGTACTTC
CASSLVSRVGQTQYF
>TRBV2|-|-|TRBJ1-3
TGTGCCAGCCGGGGCGTACGAACTGGAAACACCATATATTTT
CASRGVRTGNTIYF
>TRBV2|-|-|TRBJ1-1
TGTGCCAGCAGGAACACTGAAGCTTTCTTT
CASRNTEAFF
>TRBV6-6|-|-|TRBJ2-7
TGTGCCAGCAGACCGAACTCCAGGTCCTACGAGCAGTACTTC
CASRPNSRSYEQYF
>TRBV19|TRBD1|once|TRBJ2-7
TGTGCCAGTAGTATCGTACAGGGGGCGCGGGAGCAGTACTTC
CASSIVQGAREQYF
>TRBV13|TRBD1|-|TRBJ2-3
TGTGCCAGCACCCCCATAGAGGACAGGGTCACAGATACGCAGTATTTT
CASTPIEDRVTDTQYF
>TRBV6-1|TRBD2|-|TRBJ2-5
TGTGCCAGCAGTGAGAGGGGCCTTGGGACTAGCGGGAGACGCGAGACCCAGTACTTC
CASSERGLGTSGRRETQYF
>TRBV7-2|-|-|TRBJ2-1
TGTGCCAGCGGGCGACAGTCCTACAATGAGCAGTTCTTC
CASGRQSYNEQFF
>TRBV27|-|-|TRBJ1-5
TGTGCCAGCAGTTTGAGGGGAAGCAATCAGCCCCAGCATTTT
CASSLRGSNQPQHF
>TRBV28|TRBD1|-|TRBJ2-5
TGTGCCAGCAGTTTATGGGGACAGCAAGAGACCCAGTACTTC
CASSLWGQQETQYF
>TRBV7-6|-|-|TRBJ2-3
TGTGCCAGCAGCTTCGGGGGGCGAATTACAGATACGCAGTATTTT
CASSFGGRITDTQYF
>TRBV29-1|-|-|TRBJ2-4
TGCAGCGCGGGACCCAACCCGGGAAACATTCAGTACTTC
CSAGPNPGNIQYF
>TRBV7-2|-|-|TRBJ2-7
TGTGCCAGCAGCGCCCCGGGCGGGTACGAGCAGTACTTC
CASSAPGGYEQYF
>TRBV6-4|-|-|TRBJ1-1
TGTGCCAGCATCGCGGGCCTGGGACGGGAGAACACTGAAGCTTTCTTT
CASIAGLGRENTEAFF
>TRBV4-3|-|-|TRBJ1-4
TGCGCCAGCAGCCAAGATACGACCCTCTTCAATGAAAAACTGTTTTTT
CASSQDTTLFNEKLFF
>TRBV5-4|-|once|TRBJ2-2
TGTGCCAGCAGCCCGGCCCCCCTGGAGGGTCCCGGGGAGCTGTTTTTT
CASSPAPLEGPGELFF
>TRBV5-8|-|-|TRBJ2-1
TGTGCCAGCAGCTTGGTGGGCGGGTACAATGAGCAGTTCTTC
CASSLVGGYNEQFF
>TRBV19|-|-|TRBJ1-1
TGTGCCAGTAGTATCGGCGGGGGCACTGAAGCTTTCTTT
CASSIGGGTEAFF
>TRBV4-2|-|-|TRBJ1-1
TGTGCCAGCAGCCAAGATCTGGGGAGAAACACTGAAGCTTTCTTT
CASSQDLGRNTEAFF
>TRBV27|-|-|TRBJ2-2
TGTGCCAGCAGCAGACCGGTGGGGGCAGTCTTAGGGGAGCTGTTTTTT
CASSRPVGAVLGELFF
>TRBV7-2|-|-|TRBJ1-4
TGTGCCAGCAGCTTATTCCGGAACCAGAATGAAAAACTGTTTTTT
CASSLFRNQNEKLFF
>TRBV5-4|-|-|TRBJ1-4
TGTGCCAGCAGCTTGTCCTTAGGGCAGGAAAATGAAAAACTGTTTTTT
CASSLSLGQENEKLFF
>TRBV4-1|-|-|TRBJ2-7
TGCGCCAGCAGCCAAGATATGGGCTACGAGCAGTACTTC
CASSQDMGYEQYF
>TRBV7-9|-|few|TRBJ2-7
TGTGCCAGCAGCCCCATAGGTGCCTACGAGCAGTACTTC
CASSPIGAYEQYF